This entry lists 23 T cell receptor beta chains sequenced from one sample in a study of blood T cell repertoires in COVID-19. Measured with immunoSEQ multiplex PCR; TCRdb has only the in-frame clones, and not every one. The sample has 200,000 to 250,000 clones, around 89% seen once. What was sequenced was PBMCs or T cells enriched from blood (not recorded which). Receptor source: a man between 25 and 39 years old who had been exposed to COVID-19.

This chain uses TRBV5-4 with TRBJ2-2; TRBD1 aligns across 8 bases. The CDR3 extends over 16 amino acids. The ends lost 4 bases at V and 1 base at J; junction bases unmatched: 6. Germline V gene sequence: CDR1 SGHNT, CDR2 YYREEE (reference sequence). CDR3 nucleotides: TGTGCCAGCAGCAACCCCGGGACAGGGAACACCGGGGAGCTGTTTTTT. Protein product: CASSNPGTGNTGELFF.

This clone was seen a single time. V is TRBV7-9 and J is TRBJ2-2; 9 bases agree with TRBD2. The germline V gene encodes CDR1 SEHNR and CDR2 FQNEAQ (reference sequence). V trimming: 5 bases; J trimming: 7 bases; junction bases outside the gene matches: 17. The CDR3 loop spans 18 amino acids. CDR3 amino acids: CASSPPARGGLLDGELFF. CDR3 DNA: TGTGCCAGCAGCCCCCCCGCGCGGGGGGGCCTCTTGGACGGGGAGCTGTTTTTT.

This clone was seen more than once but under ten times. The chain links TRBV4-1 to TRBJ1-2; 7 bases fit TRBD1. Germline loops: CDR1 MGHRA, CDR2 YSYEKL. The V and J ends lost 3 bases and 6 bases, in that order; junction bases with no gene match: 4. The CDR3 is 13 amino acids. As DNA, the CDR3 is TGCGCCAGCAGCCATGAAACAGGGGATGGCTACACCTTC. It specifies CASSHETGDGYTF.

This clone was counted a single time. The V call is TRBV4-1, the J call TRBJ2-7; maybe TRBD1 (6 bases). The CDR3 is made up of 14 amino acids. CDR1 MGHRA and CDR2 YSYEKL come from the germline V gene. Trimming shortened V by 2 bases and J by 4 bases, and 12 bases separated the two germline ends. The CDR3 protein is CASSQLGQRYEQYF. Written as DNA, the CDR3 is TGCGCCAGCAGCCAACTTGGACAGCGGTACGAGCAGTACTTC.

This chain links TRBV7-6 with TRBJ1-2, with D perhaps TRBD1 (6 bases). CDR3 length equals 13 residues. Germline V lookup: CDR1 SGHVS, CDR2 FNYEAQ. Trimming removed 5 bases from V and 6 bases from J, with 13 bases in between. CDR3 DNA: TGTGCCAGCAGCAGATACAGGGACGATGGCTACACCTTC. It encodes CASSRYRDDGYTF.

The rearrangement links TRBV23-1 to TRBJ2-6; D not resolved. TRBV23-1 is an ORF, with its function uncertain. V shed 1 base and J shed 1 base, with 14 bases lying between them. The CDR3 covers 18 residues. Written as DNA, the CDR3 is TGCGCCAGCAGTCAATTTAACAGAGCCTTATCTGGGGCCAACGTCCTGACTTTC. This sequence encodes CASSQFNRALSGANVLTF.

V gene TRBV6-5 combines with J gene TRBJ1-4; 8 bases are shared with TRBD1. This CDR3 is built from 15 residues. Germline assignment: CDR1 MNHEY and CDR2 SVGAGI. V was pared by 5 bases and J by 4 bases, with 6 bases of the junction left unmatched. The CDR3 DNA is TGTGCCAGCAGTAACGGGGACAGGATTAATGAAAAACTGTTTTTT. Its protein product is CASSNGDRINEKLFF.

This chain links TRBV27 with TRBJ1-6, with D possibly matching TRBD1 (5 bases). The V gene's germline CDR1 is MNHEY and CDR2 SMNVEV (reference sequence). The V and J ends lost 0 bases and 9 bases respectively, with 9 bases between them. There are 14 residues in the CDR3. This CDR3 is CASSLSGGISPLHF. DNA of the CDR3: TGTGCCAGCAGTTTATCGGGGGGAATTTCACCCCTCCACTTT.

The rearrangement links TRBV12-3 or TRBV12-4 to TRBJ2-5; 7 positions agree with TRBD2. Trimming cost V 3 bases and J 3 bases; bases outside gene matches: 1. The CDR3 is 13 residues long. CDR3 bases: TGTGCCAGCAGTTTTGGGACTAAAGAGACCCAGTACTTC. Translation gives CASSFGTKETQYF.

J is TRBJ1-2 and V is TRBV19, with TRBD1 identical over 7 bases. V lost 7 bases to trimming and J lost 4 bases; unmatched junction nucleotides: 18. This CDR3 contains 17 residues. Germline CDR1 LNHDA, CDR2 SQIVND (reference sequence). The CDR3 DNA sequence: TGTGCCAGTACCCCCTCATGGGGAGACAGGGACCTCTATGGCTACACCTTC. Its translation: CASTPSWGDRDLYGYTF.

In this sample, this clone turned up once. For the CDR3, the DNA is TGTGCCAGCAGTGAAGACGAGACACAAGAGACCCAGTACTTC. Its translation is CASSEDETQETQYF. The rearrangement uses TRBV2 and TRBJ2-5; no clear D. From germline, CDR1 is SNHLY and CDR2 FYNNEI. The V end was cut by 1 base, the J end by 2 bases, with 8 bases between. This CDR3 region has 14 residues.

This chain links TRBV14 with TRBJ1-4, with a possible D match to TRBD1 (6 bases). The CDR3 length is 15 residues. Germline V gene lookup returns CDR1 SGHDN and CDR2 FVKESK. The ends were cut back, 0 bases at V and 13 bases at J, with 18 bases in the middle. The CDR3 is CASSQENTRIGGLFF. The CDR3, as DNA: TGTGCCAGCAGCCAAGAAAACACCCGAATAGGGGGACTGTTTTTT.

The chain carries TRBV11-2 and TRBJ1-1; D ambiguous. Trimming stripped 4 bases from V and 7 bases from J, with 13 bases between. Germline V gene lookup returns CDR1 SGHAT and CDR2 FQNNGV. This CDR3 comprises 13 residues. CDR3 region: CASSYGLGFEAFF. The CDR3 region has the DNA TGTGCCAGCAGCTACGGACTGGGATTTGAAGCTTTCTTT.

The genes are TRBV5-1 and TRBJ1-2; weak D call: TRBD1 (6 bases). The CDR3 runs to 14 residues. Deletions cut 4 bases from V and 3 bases from J, with 13 bases between. Germline V CDR1 and CDR2: SGHRS, YFSETQ. The CDR3 DNA is TGCGCCAGCAGCGTCCGGGACACCCACTATGGCTACACCTTC. Translating it yields CASSVRDTHYGYTF.

This clone was detected a few times. The chain joins TRBV30 to TRBJ1-3; D is ambiguous. The ends were cut back, 0 bases at V and 6 bases at J, with 12 bases in the middle. The germline CDR1 and CDR2 sequences are GTSNPN and SVGIG (reference sequence). The CDR3 sequence is 14 residues long. The CDR3 loop reads CAWSVLGGVNTIYF. CDR3 nucleotide sequence: TGTGCCTGGAGTGTACTCGGAGGAGTAAACACCATATATTTT. The variable domain in full, completed from reference TRBV30 and TRBJ1-3, reads SQTIHQWPATLVQPVGSPLSLECTVEGTSNPNLYWYRQAAGRGLQLLFYSVGIGQISSEVPQNLSASRPQDRQFILSSKKLLLSDSGFYLCAWSVLGGVNTIYFGEGSWLTVV.

This sequence joins TRBV4-1 and TRBJ1-4; 7 bases align to TRBD1. The CDR3 covers 19 residues. Germline V CDR1 and CDR2: MGHRA, YSYEKL. V lost 0 bases, J lost 4 bases, and 14 bases stayed unmatched. The DNA of the CDR3 is TGCGCCAGCAGCCAAGATCGTGAGACAGGGAGGCCTTTTAATGAAAAACTGTTTTTT. Its translation: CASSQDRETGRPFNEKLFF.

The V call is TRBV15, the J call TRBJ2-3; maybe TRBD1 (6 bases). V was trimmed by 2 bases and J by 5 bases, leaving 11 bases between them. Germline CDR1 reads LNHNV; CDR2 reads YYDKDF (reference sequence). The CDR3 totals 14 residues. This chain's CDR3 is CATSRMDSLDTQYF. The DNA for the CDR3 is TGTGCCACCAGCAGAATGGACAGTTTAGATACGCAGTATTTT.

The rearrangement uses TRBV6-1 and TRBJ2-5, with 9 positions matching TRBD1. This CDR3 is built from 17 residues. The V gene's germline CDR1 is MNHNS and CDR2 SASEGT. The ends lost 2 bases at V and 1 base at J; junction bases unmatched: 8. The CDR3 region has the DNA TGTGCCAGCAGTGAATATCGAGACAGGGGGTCCCAAGAGACCCAGTACTTC. Its protein is CASSEYRDRGSQETQYF.

This chain joins TRBV10-1 and TRBJ2-2, with 7 nucleotides matching TRBD2. This CDR3 has 16 residues. The V segment lost 8 bases and the J segment 0 bases; nucleotides outside the gene matches: 9. Looked up from germline, CDR1 is WNHNN and CDR2 is SYGVQD (reference sequence). The CDR3, as DNA: TGCGCCAGCCAGGCTGGCGGGGGTTCGAACACCGGGGAGCTGTTTTTT. It codes for CASQAGGGSNTGELFF.

This chain connects TRBV2 to TRBJ1-1, with D perhaps TRBD1 (5 bases). The germline V gene encodes CDR1 SNHLY and CDR2 FYNNEI. There are 13 residues in the CDR3. V gave up 6 bases and J gave up 5 bases, with 13 bases separating them. The CDR3 protein is CASRAEGETEAFF. CDR3 sequence (DNA): TGTGCCAGCAGGGCCGAAGGGGAAACTGAAGCTTTCTTT.

The chain carries TRBV5-6 and TRBJ2-7; 9 nucleotides agree with TRBD1. V shed 0 bases, J shed 0 bases, and the junction held 7 bases outside the gene matches. The CDR3 length is 17 residues. Germline CDR1 reads SGHDT; CDR2 reads YYEEEE. CDR3 DNA sequence: TGTGCCAGCAGCTTGGCCTGGGGACAGGGTCCCTCCTACGAGCAGTACTTC. Its protein product is CASSLAWGQGPSYEQYF.

V usage is TRBV6-4 and J usage is TRBJ1-6; 7 nucleotides match TRBD1. This CDR3 region has 14 residues. Germline trimming cut 5 bases from V and 9 bases from J; bases unmatched to any gene: 7. In germline, CDR1 is MRHNA, CDR2 SNTAGT. The CDR3 protein is CASSTGTEGSPLHF. The DNA for the CDR3 is TGTGCCAGCAGTACCGGGACAGAGGGTTCACCCCTCCACTTT.

This chain uses TRBV7-2 with TRBJ2-1; 9 nucleotides align to TRBD2. The CDR3 runs to 16 residues. The junction had 19 bases not matched to a gene; V was cut back by 5 bases and J by 14 bases. Germline values: CDR1 SGHTA, CDR2 FQGNSA. CDR3 in amino acids: CASSLAGAGGPGKEFF. The CDR3 DNA reads TGTGCCAGCAGCCTCGCGGGAGCGGGGGGCCCCGGGAAGGAGTTCTTC.